The next 18 T cell receptor beta chains were all read from a single sample in a study of glioma-infiltrating T cells after dendritic cell vaccination. Time point noted: after dendritic cell vaccination, including at tumor progression/relapse. Repertoires were generated with immunoSEQ multiplex PCR, while TCRdb's copy carries only in-frame clones and drops some. The data contain 85,000 to 100,000 clones, more than 80% of them singletons. The sample consisted of blood, taken after dendritic cell vaccination. Receptors were obtained from a human donor with glioblastoma.

CDR3 DNA sequence: TGTGCCAGCAGCCCGCCATTCCGGGTTGGCACTGAAGCTTTCTTT. This codes for CASSPPFRVGTEAFF. This chain joins TRBV7-9 and TRBJ1-1, with D unresolved. The V end was cut by 5 bases, the J end by 4 bases, with 17 bases between. The CDR3 consists of 15 residues. CDR1 is SEHNR and CDR2 is FQNEAQ in the germline V gene (reference sequence).

The genes are TRBV27 and TRBJ2-2; unclear D gene. Trimming removed 3 bases from V and 2 bases from J, with 10 bases in between. CDR1 is MNHEY and CDR2 is SMNVEV in the germline V gene (reference sequence). The CDR3 sequence is 15 residues long. The CDR3 here is CASSFYAVNTGELFF. CDR3 DNA sequence: TGTGCCAGCAGTTTTTATGCAGTTAACACCGGGGAGCTGTTTTTT.

The V call is TRBV7-9, the J call TRBJ2-1; maybe TRBD2 (6 bases). This CDR3 has 17 amino acids. V lost 1 base, J lost 0 bases, and 13 bases lay in between. Germline assignment: CDR1 SEHNR and CDR2 FQNEAQ (reference sequence). CDR3 in DNA: TGTGCCAGCAGCTTAGTAGGGGCTAGCGCCTCCTACAATGAGCAGTTCTTC. Protein sequence: CASSLVGASASYNEQFF.

The gene calls are TRBV5-5 and TRBJ2-7; D not certain. V lost 1 base and J 7 bases, leaving 9 bases between the germline ends. From germline, CDR1 is SGHKS and CDR2 YYEKEE (reference sequence). The CDR3 has 12 residues. The CDR3: CASSLTGEEQYF. CDR3 coding DNA: TGTGCCAGCAGCTTGACCGGTGAGGAGCAGTACTTC.

The chain employs TRBV10-1 and TRBJ2-1, with 14 bases that match TRBD2. The CDR3 loop spans 17 amino acids. Per the germline V gene, CDR1 is WNHNN and CDR2 is SYGVQD (reference sequence). The V and J ends lost 6 bases and 8 bases, in that order; junction bases with no gene match: 12. CDR3 amino acids: CASRGNSPGLAGDEQFF. As DNA, the CDR3 is TGCGCCAGCAGGGGAAACAGTCCGGGACTAGCGGGAGATGAGCAGTTCTTC.

The rearrangement links TRBV6-6 to TRBJ2-7; 12 nucleotides align to TRBD2. Germline trimming cut 6 bases from V and 3 bases from J; bases unmatched to any gene: 6. The CDR3 extends over 15 amino acids. CDR1 is MNHNY, CDR2 SVGAGI, per germline (reference sequence). CDR3 in DNA: TGTGCCAGCAGCACCGGGACTAGCGGGTACTACGAGCAGTACGTC. This gives the protein CASSTGTSGYYEQYV.

V is TRBV6-1 and J is TRBJ1-5, with 7 bases identical to TRBD1. Germline V gene sequence: CDR1 MNHNS, CDR2 SASEGT. This CDR3 region has 13 residues. The V segment lost 7 bases and the J segment 8 bases; nucleotides outside the gene matches: 8. CDR3 nucleotide sequence: TGTGCCAGCATCCGGGACAGAAGCGAGCCCCAGCATTTT. Encoded protein: CASIRDRSEPQHF.

The CDR3 reads CASRGPKGSGEQYF. In nucleotides, the CDR3 is TGTGCCAGCAGAGGCCCTAAAGGATCGGGCGAGCAGTACTTC. The V call is TRBV2, the J call TRBJ2-7; D gene uncertain. V was trimmed by 6 bases and J by 6 bases, leaving 18 bases between them. CDR1 and CDR2 (germline): SNHLY, FYNNEI. This CDR3 comprises 14 residues.

This clone came up once. The CDR3 nucleotides read TGTGCCAGCTCACTCAATGCACAGGTTAACTCTGGAAACACCATATATTTT. Translation gives CASSLNAQVNSGNTIYF. V is TRBV18 and J is TRBJ1-3; perhaps TRBD1 as D (5 bases). The CDR3 covers 17 residues. Deletions cut 4 bases from V and 0 bases from J, with 16 bases between. CDR1 is KGHSH and CDR2 is LQKENI in the germline V gene.

This clone turned up a few times. The chain joins TRBV6-6 to TRBJ2-1, with 8 bases aligning to TRBD2. Germline V CDR1 and CDR2: MNHNY, SVGAGI (reference sequence). The CDR3 is made up of 15 amino acids. V shed 5 bases, J shed 7 bases, and the junction held 10 bases outside the gene matches. CDR3 sequence (DNA): TGTGCCAGCAGTCCTCCCCCGGGAGGGGGGAATGAGCAGTTCTTC. It encodes CASSPPPGGGNEQFF.

This rearrangement joins TRBV5-1 to TRBJ1-1; the D is unclear. Trimming left V 0 bases short and J 4 bases short, with 7 bases between. The CDR3 has 13 residues. CDR1 SGHRS and CDR2 YFSETQ come from the germline V gene. In DNA form, the CDR3 reads TGCGCCAGCAGCTTGGGACTGGGCACTGAAGCTTTCTTT. Translating gives CASSLGLGTEAFF.

The rearrangement joins TRBV2 to TRBJ1-6; TRBD1 is a possible D gene (6 bases). This CDR3 has 14 amino acids. Germline V lookup: CDR1 SNHLY, CDR2 FYNNEI. V was shortened by 7 bases and J by 7 bases, with 14 bases between the two germline ends. CDR3 sequence (DNA): TGTGCCAGCACACAGGGTAGGACCAATTCACCCCTCCACTTT. Residues: CASTQGRTNSPLHF. The full variable domain, rest sourced from reference TRBV2 and TRBJ1-6, is EPEVTQTPSHQVTQMGQEVILRCVPISNHLYFYWYRQILGQKVEFLVSFYNNEISEKSEIFDDQFSVERPDGSNFTLKIRSTKLEDSAMYFCASTQGRTNSPLHFGNGTRLTVT.

This clone was detected once. This sequence joins TRBV2 and TRBJ2-5; 8 nucleotides align to TRBD2. This CDR3 is built from 14 residues. Germline CDR1 reads SNHLY; CDR2 reads FYNNEI. Losses at the gene ends were 2 bases for V and 5 bases for J; bases not matched to a gene: 4. CDR3 coding DNA: TGTGCCAGCAGTGAATGGACTAGCCGGGAGACCCAGTACTTC. Its protein product is CASSEWTSRETQYF. Supplemented by reference TRBV2 and TRBJ2-5, the full variable domain reads EPEVTQTPSHQVTQMGQEVILRCVPISNHLYFYWYRQILGQKVEFLVSFYNNEISEKSEIFDDQFSVERPDGSNFTLKIRSTKLEDSAMYFCASSEWTSRETQYFGPGTRLLVL.

This chain joins TRBV6-1 and TRBJ2-3; 10 bases are a match to TRBD1. Germline V gives CDR1 MNHNS, CDR2 SASEGT. This CDR3 contains 14 residues. The ends lost 4 bases at V and 6 bases at J; junction bases unmatched: 4. CDR3 nucleotide sequence: TGTGCCAGCAGTGTGGACAGGGGGATGGATACGCAGTATTTT. It is translated as CASSVDRGMDTQYF.

This chain links TRBV7-3 with TRBJ2-3; 8 bases line up with TRBD2. The trim removed 1 base at V and 3 bases at J, leaving 3 bases unmatched. CDR1 SGHTA and CDR2 FQGTGA come from the germline V gene. The length of the CDR3 is 15 residues. The CDR3 protein is CASSLMGLETDTQYF. The DNA of the CDR3 is TGTGCCAGCAGCTTAATGGGACTAGAGACAGATACGCAGTATTTT.

The chain is built from TRBV18 and TRBJ1-5; 9 positions agree with TRBD1. The V gene end was trimmed by 3 bases and the J gene end by 3 bases; junction bases not matched to a gene: 3. Germline values: CDR1 KGHSH, CDR2 LQKENI. The length of the CDR3 is 15 residues. The CDR3 DNA is TGTGCCAGCTCACCGGGACAGGGAAACAATCAGCCCCAGCATTTT. Residues: CASSPGQGNNQPQHF.

This clone has just a few counts. This sequence joins TRBV7-9 and TRBJ2-6; D unclear. This CDR3 is 15 amino acids long. Germline V CDR1 and CDR2: SEHNR, FQNEAQ (reference sequence). V was cut by 4 bases and J by 4 bases, with 11 bases left in between. The CDR3 reads CASSSVVVGANVLTF. CDR3 nucleotides: TGTGCCAGCAGCTCGGTGGTGGTAGGGGCCAACGTCCTGACTTTC.

The chain links TRBV7-2 to TRBJ2-5; no clear D. The V gene's germline CDR1 is SGHTA and CDR2 FQGNSA. CDR3 length: 14 residues. Trimming stripped 1 base from V and 1 base from J, with 7 bases between. CDR3 region: CASSLGASQETQYF. The CDR3 DNA follows: TGTGCCAGCAGCTTAGGTGCTAGCCAAGAGACCCAGTACTTC.